A selection of T cell receptor beta chains follows, all from one sample in a study of cytomegalovirus exposure and HLA in healthy donors. Here immunoSEQ multiplex PCR was the method, and the copy in TCRdb shows in-frame clones only, minus some. The sample has under 200,000 clones, about 75% seen once. Sequenced sample: PBMCs. These receptors were obtained from a male donor in good health and CMV-seropositive. Both conserved end residues are part of each CDR3. A D gene is named only where the DNA matches it firmly. Rows give clone size only sometimes, using once, few, many, or a class for an expanded clone.

d_call clone_size j_call v_call cdr3_aa cdr3_nt
- - TRBJ1-3 TRBV29-1 CSVASGGTIYF TGCAGCGTTGCGTCCGGGGGAACCATATATTTT
- - TRBJ1-3 TRBV6-5 CASRYNRDSGNTIYF TGTGCCAGCAGATATAACAGGGACTCTGGAAACACCATATATTTT
- - TRBJ2-1 TRBV27 CASNPGQPNNEQFF TGTGCCAGCAACCCCGGACAACCTAACAATGAGCAGTTCTTC
- - TRBJ1-2 TRBV19 CASTDGGILGGYTF TGTGCCAGTACCGATGGGGGCATTCTGGGGGGCTACACCTTC
TRBD1 - TRBJ2-2 TRBV5-1 CASSARTGGNAGELFF TGCGCCAGCAGCGCCCGGACAGGGGGGAACGCCGGGGAGCTGTTTTTT
TRBD1 - TRBJ1-1 TRBV11-2 CASSPGRGTGVTEAFF TGTGCCAGCAGCCCCGGTCGCGGTACAGGGGTCACTGAAGCTTTCTTT
TRBD1 - TRBJ1-1 TRBV29-1 CSVLDRGRPDTEAFF TGCAGCGTTCTAGACAGGGGGCGCCCGGACACTGAAGCTTTCTTT
- - TRBJ1-1 TRBV5-5 CASSGVRNTEAFF TGTGCCAGCAGCGGAGTGAGGAACACTGAAGCTTTCTTT
TRBD1 - TRBJ1-1 TRBV2 CASSGTGITEAFF TGTGCCAGCAGTGGGACAGGGATCACTGAAGCTTTCTTT
- - TRBJ1-5 TRBV19 CASSADSTVTTQHF TGTGCCAGTAGTGCTGACAGCACGGTAACTACCCAGCATTTT
- - TRBJ1-5 TRBV4-1 CASSQDLGRPQHF TGCGCCAGCAGCCAAGATCTGGGGAGGCCCCAGCATTTT
- few TRBJ2-2 TRBV2 CASSVSQNTGELFF TGTGCCAGCAGTGTATCACAAAACACCGGGGAGCTGTTTTTT
TRBD1 - TRBJ1-2 TRBV5-6 CASSRPGTGNGYTF TGTGCCAGCAGCCGTCCCGGGACAGGGAATGGCTACACCTTC
- once TRBJ1-6 TRBV6-1 CASSEIPFYNSPLHF TGTGCCAGCAGTGAAATCCCGTTCTATAATTCACCCCTCCACTTT
- - TRBJ2-7 TRBV5-8 CASSLAYRVHEQYF TGTGCCAGCAGCTTGGCGTACAGGGTCCACGAGCAGTACTTC
- - TRBJ2-1 TRBV19 CASSIDLQTEQFF TGTGCCAGTAGTATAGATCTTCAGACAGAGCAGTTCTTC
- - TRBJ2-3 TRBV19 CASSITGTDTQYF TGTGCCAGTAGTATAACAGGTACAGATACGCAGTATTTT
- few TRBJ1-1 TRBV6-5 CASSSQGRTEAFF TGTGCCAGCAGTTCACAGGGACGAACTGAAGCTTTCTTT
- - TRBJ2-5 TRBV5-6 CASSLGGAPETQYF TGTGCCAGCAGCTTAGGAGGGGCCCCAGAGACCCAGTACTTC
TRBD2 - TRBJ2-1 TRBV9 CASSVVPSGGDNEQFF TGTGCCAGCAGCGTAGTCCCTAGCGGGGGAGACAATGAGCAGTTCTTC
TRBD1 few TRBJ2-2 TRBV5-4 CASSLLTGINTGELFF TGTGCCAGCAGCTTACTGACAGGGATTAACACCGGGGAGCTGTTTTTT
TRBD1 - TRBJ1-1 TRBV29-1 CSAGTGDMNTEAFF TGCAGCGCCGGGACAGGGGATATGAACACTGAAGCTTTCTTT
- - TRBJ2-7 TRBV5-4 CASSLNTGNSYEQYF TGTGCCAGCAGCTTGAATACAGGGAACTCCTACGAGCAGTACTTC
- once TRBJ1-2 TRBV30 CAWSVGARGYTF TGTGCCTGGAGTGTGGGGGCTCGGGGCTACACCTTC
TRBD1 - TRBJ1-4 TRBV11-2 CASSKLQGGEKLFF TGTGCCAGCAGCAAATTACAGGGGGGTGAAAAACTGTTTTTT
- - TRBJ1-2 TRBV9 CASSVGAQGYGYTF TGTGCCAGCAGCGTAGGAGCACAGGGCTATGGCTACACCTTC